The T cell receptor beta chain under discussion was sequenced for a study of OX40 agonist ivuxolimab in advanced cancers. About the study: Dose-escalation patients' cancers were hepatocellular carcinoma, melanoma, renal cell or head and neck cancer.

Losses at the gene ends were 4 bases for V and 2 bases for J; bases not matched to a gene: 3. The V gene's germline CDR1 is SGHNT and CDR2 YYREEE (reference sequence). The CDR3 runs to 15 residues. Clones were sequenced by immunoSEQ multiplex PCR, and TCRdb holds only the in-frame ones, with some missing. The sample has tens of thousands of clones, roughly nine tenths seen once. This clonotype originated in an adult with an advanced solid tumor such as melanoma, head and neck, liver or kidney cancer. The chain combines TRBV5-4 with TRBJ2-1; 10 bases line up with TRBD2. The sequencing used CD4+ or CD8+ T cells sorted from blood, collected in a trial of the OX40 agonist ivuxolimab. The CDR3 DNA follows: TGTGCCAGCAGCCCTCTAGCGGGAGCCTACAATGAGCAGTTCTTC. It codes for CASSPLAGAYNEQFF.